The entry below describes one T cell receptor beta chain. This clonotype appeared a few times. Its recognized antigen is unknown. The input lacks base qualities; no much larger clone sits a single base away. These data belong to a study of T cells in Graves' hyperthyroidism and ophthalmopathy (dated by TCRdb to 2018 to 2020). Notes on the research overall: Peripheral blood samples were taken at initial diagnosis, before any treatment was given. After sampling, hyperthyroidism patients received methimazole starting at 30 mg daily, and ophthalmopathy patients received high-dose intravenous methylprednisolone. The roughly 94 discovery patients were randomly split 7:3 into training and test sets. Prospective prediction of ophthalmopathy was tested in an independent validation cohort consisting of 18 to 20 hyperthyroidism patients and more than 15 patients who later progressed to ophthalmopathy. According to the paper, TCR Vbeta CDR3 sequencing was carried out on some 140 peripheral blood samples, which came from under 50 ophthalmopathy, approximately 72 hyperthyroidism and approximately 17 progressor patients. In more than five Graves' hyperthyroidism patients, the study also compared T-cell repertoires from thyroid tissue with T-cell repertoires from blood. To identify TCR V-J signatures that set the groups apart, the researchers used a discovery cohort of about a hundred patients, made up of 43 with Graves' ophthalmopathy and 57 with stable Graves' hyperthyroidism.

The study at large found these results: Sample size was not statistically predetermined, and blinding of investigators to group allocation was not performed. Most expanded thyroid clonotypes (frequency above 0.001) were also detected in blood, a finding suggesting that blood repertoires may reflect thyroid immune responses. In validation, the model predicted progression to ophthalmopathy with around 71% sensitivity and about 73% specificity, a median of 6.5 months before onset. In cross-validation, a model built on a 13 V-J signature told ophthalmopathy apart from stable hyperthyroidism with 87.88% sensitivity and approximately 81% specificity, and in testing the same model reached 80%/75%.

CDR1 is given as KGHSH and CDR2 as LQKENI, both from the germline V gene. The CDR3 covers 18 residues, taking in both the cysteine and the phenylalanine. This entry keeps only the CDR3 DNA: 54 bases, framed from base 1. After removal of 0 bases from V and 2 bases from J, the junction retains 9 bases not matched to a gene. The TCR beta CDR3 regions were amplified from the RNA transcripts. A first-round RT-PCR of the TCR CDR3 used the HTBI primer set with the Qiagen OneStep RT-PCR kit. Libraries were constructed in a second round of multiplex PCR, after which size selection and purification were carried out. Paired-end sequencing of the libraries was performed with 100 bp reads on an Illumina HiSeq2000. The paper's processing steps were these. Raw data were processed with SOAPnuke, discarding reads with adapters, uncalled bases, mean Phred below 15, or no exact constant-primer or identifier match. COPE v1.2.5 was used to merge the high-quality paired reads, and each unique nucleotide sequence was defined as a clonotype. MiTCR v1.1 was used to align clonotypes to the IMGT TRBV, TRBD and TRBJ reference segments. The analysis included only V-J combinations with a frequency above 0.0001, which together covered around 99% of the repertoires. The TCS score was defined as F50 (clonal expansion) divided by E x V (chaos), with BLOSUM62-based TCRdist calculated between CDR3 peptides within each V-J. Welch's t-statistics and random forest reduced 450 to 600 V-J features to 10 to 15, which were used in a naive Bayes classifier (R e1071). The public reads were run again by TCRdb, first through fastp at Q25 and then through MiXCR, and only productive beta chains were kept. Rows are unified per CDR3 protein, each entry keeping the most common DNA and genes. None of the V and J calls come from the authors' own analysis; TCRdb made them. The sample table contains about 270,000 distinct CDR3 sequences; only one count was recorded for approximately 26% of them. 25% to 30% of the sample is held by the ten biggest clonotypes.

Hyperthyroidism patients were newly diagnosed, with disease duration under 2 months, and aged 18 to 65 years. Any patient with an uncontrolled infection, another autoimmune disease, pregnancy or lactation was excluded. Diagnoses were established on the basis of clinical symptoms, serum thyroxine and TRAb, thyroid ultrasound, and orbital computed tomography. For progressor patients, blood was drawn at the first diagnosis of hyperthyroidism, before any ophthalmopathy symptoms had appeared. PBMCs were separated from roughly 10 ml of fresh peripheral blood using Ficoll-Paque density gradient centrifugation. Progressor patients were defined as those initially diagnosed with Graves' hyperthyroidism in whom ophthalmopathy developed during follow-up. Total RNA was extracted using Trizol reagent, and RNA quality was assessed on an Agilent 2100 Bioanalyzer.

The sequence was obtained from a man in his forties with Graves' hyperthyroidism that later progressed to Graves' ophthalmopathy. Sequenced input: blood. The chain was built from TRBV18 and TRBJ1-5; a stretch of 8 junction bases matches TRBD1. The CDR3 protein is CASSPPGPTDRGNQPQHF. The nucleotide sequence is given as TGTGCCAGCTCACCACCCGGTCCCACGGACAGGGGCAATCAGCCCCAGCATTTT.